This T cell receptor beta chain originates from a study of OX40 agonist ivuxolimab in advanced cancers. Study-level background: Dose-escalation patients had hepatocellular carcinoma, melanoma, renal cell or head and neck cancer.

Generated by immunoSEQ multiplex PCR, the TCRdb table keeps only in-frame clones and is missing some. Among about 43,000 clones listed, around nine tenths were seen once. Study results and limitations: Several nonresponders also turned out to have low normalized T-cell clonal expansion.

The V gene's germline CDR1 is MDHEN and CDR2 SYDVKM. This CDR3 has 14 residues. The trim removed 6 bases at V and 4 bases at J, leaving 7 bases unmatched. Worth noting for this clone: Its antigen is still unknown.

This material consisted of CD4+ or CD8+ T cells sorted from blood, taken in a trial of the OX40 agonist ivuxolimab. The chain employs TRBV28 and TRBJ2-5; 8 positions match TRBD2. The TCR originated in an adult with an advanced solid tumor such as melanoma, head and neck, liver or kidney cancer. The CDR3 DNA is TGTGCCAGCAGCCCCGGGGGGGGCGGAGAGACCCAGTACTTC. Its protein product is CASSPGGGGETQYF.